Listed below are T cell receptor beta chains from one sample, sequenced in a study of T cells in Graves' hyperthyroidism and ophthalmopathy. TCRdb ran MiXCR on the multiplex PCR reads and lists one entry per CDR3 protein. The profile covers 450,000 to 650,000 distinct CDR3 sequences, with over 15% appearing a single time and approximately 15% taken by the ten largest. The sample taken for sequencing was blood. These receptors were collected from a woman between 18 and 30 years old with Graves' ophthalmopathy. CDR3s include the opening cysteine and the closing phenylalanine or tryptophan. Each record gives: clone size, J gene, D gene, V gene, CDR3 DNA, CDR3 protein. A D gene is named only where the DNA matches it firmly. Part of the rows lack a size; the others show once, few, many or a class for expanded clones.

clone size: many; J gene: TRBJ2-2; D gene: TRBD1; V gene: TRBV11-2; CDR3 DNA: TGTGCCAGCAGCTTCGACAGGGCGAACACCGGGGAGCTGTTTTTT; CDR3 protein: CASSFDRANTGELFF
clone size: few; J gene: TRBJ2-2; D gene: TRBD2; V gene: TRBV28; CDR3 DNA: TGTGCCAGCAGTACACTCTTTCTAGCGGGAGAATTTACCGGGGAGCTGTTTTTT; CDR3 protein: CASSTLFLAGEFTGELFF
clone size: NA; J gene: TRBJ1-2; D gene: NA; V gene: TRBV30; CDR3 DNA: TGTGCCTGGAGGCCCCGGGGCCCTGGCTACACCTTC; CDR3 protein: CAWRPRGPGYTF
clone size: many; J gene: TRBJ1-2; D gene: NA; V gene: TRBV28; CDR3 DNA: TGTGCCAGCAGTACCCAAGGACAGCTATTCTATGGCTACACCTTC; CDR3 protein: CASSTQGQLFYGYTF
clone size: many; J gene: TRBJ1-5; D gene: TRBD1; V gene: TRBV28; CDR3 DNA: TGTGCCAGCAGTTTGAAGGGGGCGAGTCAGCCCCAGCATTTT; CDR3 protein: CASSLKGASQPQHF
clone size: many; J gene: TRBJ2-7; D gene: NA; V gene: TRBV7-8; CDR3 DNA: TGTGCCAGCAGCTTTCCGGGACTCGTCGAGCAGTACTTC; CDR3 protein: CASSFPGLVEQYF
clone size: many; J gene: TRBJ1-2; D gene: NA; V gene: TRBV7-2; CDR3 DNA: TGTGCCAGCAGCCCTTCTCTGGGGGGCAAATATGGCTACACCTTC; CDR3 protein: CASSPSLGGKYGYTF
clone size: many; J gene: TRBJ2-7; D gene: TRBD1; V gene: TRBV15; CDR3 DNA: TGTGCCACCAGTCTTGGACAGGGGAACTACGAGCAGTACTTC; CDR3 protein: CATSLGQGNYEQYF
clone size: NA; J gene: TRBJ2-1; D gene: NA; V gene: TRBV7-2; CDR3 DNA: TGTGCCAGCAGCTTAGATTCGGGCAGTTTTAATGAGCAGTTCTTC; CDR3 protein: CASSLDSGSFNEQFF
clone size: many; J gene: TRBJ1-2; D gene: NA; V gene: TRBV28; CDR3 DNA: TGTGCCAGCAGTGTTGGAGGGTTCTATGGCTACACCTTC; CDR3 protein: CASSVGGFYGYTF
clone size: many; J gene: TRBJ2-1; D gene: NA; V gene: TRBV11-2; CDR3 DNA: TGTGCCAGCACCCCCACGACCTACAATGAGCAGTTCTTC; CDR3 protein: CASTPTTYNEQFF
clone size: many; J gene: TRBJ1-1; D gene: NA; V gene: TRBV28; CDR3 DNA: TGTGCCAGCAGTTCAGGGACCCCAATTCGGGCTTTCTTT; CDR3 protein: CASSSGTPIRAFF
clone size: NA; J gene: TRBJ2-2; D gene: NA; V gene: TRBV7-3; CDR3 DNA: TGTGCCAGCAGCTTAATAGCGTGGGGACACAGGAACACCGGGGAGCTGTTTTTT; CDR3 protein: CASSLIAWGHRNTGELFF
clone size: NA; J gene: TRBJ1-4; D gene: TRBD1; V gene: TRBV15; CDR3 DNA: TGTGCCACCAGCAGAGTGGCGACCGGGACAGGGGGCTTCGGGAATGAAAAACTGTTTTTT; CDR3 protein: CATSRVATGTGGFGNEKLFF
clone size: many; J gene: TRBJ2-3; D gene: TRBD1; V gene: TRBV20-1; CDR3 DNA: TGCAGTGCTAGGAGAGACAGGGGGGGGACAGATACGCAGTATTTT; CDR3 protein: CSARRDRGGTDTQYF
clone size: many; J gene: TRBJ2-2; D gene: NA; V gene: TRBV11-2; CDR3 DNA: TGTGCCAGCAGCTTAGATCCGGGTACGATCGCCGGGGAGCTGTTTTTT; CDR3 protein: CASSLDPGTIAGELFF
clone size: few; J gene: TRBJ2-3; D gene: NA; V gene: TRBV6-1; CDR3 DNA: TGTGCCAGCACCCGGACAAGAGCGGATACGCAGTATTTT; CDR3 protein: CASTRTRADTQYF
clone size: many; J gene: TRBJ1-1; D gene: NA; V gene: TRBV2; CDR3 DNA: TGTGCCAGCAGCGCGCGCGGGGGAACGAACACTGAAGCTTTCTTT; CDR3 protein: CASSARGGTNTEAFF
clone size: many; J gene: TRBJ2-1; D gene: NA; V gene: TRBV3-1; CDR3 DNA: TGTGCCAGCAGCCAAGATCTTCCTAGCTACAATGAGCAGTTCTTC; CDR3 protein: CASSQDLPSYNEQFF
clone size: many; J gene: TRBJ1-4; D gene: NA; V gene: TRBV3-1; CDR3 DNA: TGTGCCAGCAGCCCCGGGGGAGAAAAACTGTTTTTT; CDR3 protein: CASSPGGEKLFF
clone size: many; J gene: TRBJ1-2; D gene: NA; V gene: TRBV12-3/TRBV12-4; CDR3 DNA: TGTGCCAGCAGTCGACAGGAATTCGGCTATGGCTACACCTTC; CDR3 protein: CASSRQEFGYGYTF
clone size: few; J gene: TRBJ2-1; D gene: NA; V gene: TRBV13; CDR3 DNA: TGTGCCAGCAGCCCAGAAATAGGGAGCCTCTCCTACAATGAGCAGTTCTTC; CDR3 protein: CASSPEIGSLSYNEQFF
clone size: many; J gene: TRBJ2-3; D gene: NA; V gene: TRBV12-3/TRBV12-4; CDR3 DNA: TGTGCCAGCAGTCCCGCGGCCACCTCGCAGTATTTT; CDR3 protein: CASSPAATSQYF
clone size: many; J gene: TRBJ2-5; D gene: NA; V gene: TRBV7-8; CDR3 DNA: TGTGCCAGCAGCTCCGAGGGAGCGACCCAGTACTTC; CDR3 protein: CASSSEGATQYF
clone size: many; J gene: TRBJ1-1; D gene: NA; V gene: TRBV20-1; CDR3 DNA: TGCAGTGCTAGGGGGCCGTTGGTTACGAACACTGAAGCTTTCTTT; CDR3 protein: CSARGPLVTNTEAFF
clone size: NA; J gene: TRBJ1-3; D gene: NA; V gene: TRBV30; CDR3 DNA: TGTGCCTGGAGTAAGGCTGGTGGAAACACCATATATTTT; CDR3 protein: CAWSKAGGNTIYF
clone size: NA; J gene: TRBJ2-7; D gene: TRBD2; V gene: TRBV20-1; CDR3 DNA: TGCAGTGCTAAAAGGCGGGGGACTTCCTACGAGCAGTACTTC; CDR3 protein: CSAKRRGTSYEQYF
clone size: many; J gene: TRBJ2-1; D gene: TRBD2; V gene: TRBV7-3; CDR3 DNA: TGTGCCAGCAGCTTATCCGGGGGGGAGCAGTTCTTC; CDR3 protein: CASSLSGGEQFF
clone size: NA; J gene: TRBJ1-5; D gene: NA; V gene: TRBV7-2; CDR3 DNA: TGTGCCAGCAGCTTAGAATATTCAGGGGACACTGATCAGCCCCAGCATTTT; CDR3 protein: CASSLEYSGDTDQPQHF
clone size: many; J gene: TRBJ1-5; D gene: NA; V gene: TRBV27; CDR3 DNA: TGTGCCAGCAGACACACGGGGGATTATCAGCCCCAGCATTTT; CDR3 protein: CASRHTGDYQPQHF
clone size: many; J gene: TRBJ2-3; D gene: TRBD2; V gene: TRBV12-3/TRBV12-4; CDR3 DNA: TGTGCCACTTCAATTAGCGGGAGTACAGATACGCAGTATTTT; CDR3 protein: CATSISGSTDTQYF
clone size: NA; J gene: TRBJ2-3; D gene: NA; V gene: TRBV2; CDR3 DNA: TGTGCCAGCAGTGAAATTCCTGTAGCTAGCACAGATACGCAGTATTTT; CDR3 protein: CASSEIPVASTDTQYF
clone size: NA; J gene: TRBJ2-7; D gene: NA; V gene: TRBV27; CDR3 DNA: TGTGCCAGCAGCGGTCTTATCGGGGAGCAGTACTTC; CDR3 protein: CASSGLIGEQYF
clone size: many; J gene: TRBJ2-3; D gene: TRBD2; V gene: TRBV6-1; CDR3 DNA: TGTGCCAGCAGTGAAACTAGCGGGGGGGCAGATACGCAGTATTTT; CDR3 protein: CASSETSGGADTQYF
clone size: many; J gene: TRBJ2-7; D gene: TRBD2; V gene: TRBV6-2/TRBV6-3; CDR3 DNA: TGTGCCAGCAGACCTAGCGGGCGGGACACCTACGAGCAGTACTTC; CDR3 protein: CASRPSGRDTYEQYF
clone size: NA; J gene: TRBJ2-1; D gene: TRBD2; V gene: TRBV6-1; CDR3 DNA: TGTGCCAGCCTTGGGGCTAGCGGGATCCACAATGAGCAGTTCTTC; CDR3 protein: CASLGASGIHNEQFF
clone size: few; J gene: TRBJ2-1; D gene: TRBD1; V gene: TRBV12-3/TRBV12-4; CDR3 DNA: TGTGCCAGCACCAAAGACAGGGACTCCTACAATGAGCAGTTCTTC; CDR3 protein: CASTKDRDSYNEQFF
clone size: many; J gene: TRBJ2-1; D gene: NA; V gene: TRBV7-8; CDR3 DNA: TGTGCCAGCAGCCAGAGGGGCAGGGGAGGCTACAATGAGCAGTTCTTC; CDR3 protein: CASSQRGRGGYNEQFF